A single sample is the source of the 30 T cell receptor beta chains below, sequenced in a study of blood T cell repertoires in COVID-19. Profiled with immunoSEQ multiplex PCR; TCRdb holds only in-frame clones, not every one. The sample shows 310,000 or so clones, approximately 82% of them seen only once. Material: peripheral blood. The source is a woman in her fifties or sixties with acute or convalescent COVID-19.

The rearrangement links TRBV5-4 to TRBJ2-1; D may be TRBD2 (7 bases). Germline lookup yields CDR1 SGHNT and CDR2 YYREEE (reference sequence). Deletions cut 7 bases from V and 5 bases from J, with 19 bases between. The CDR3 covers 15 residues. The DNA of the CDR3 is TGTGCCAGCGCGCCCGGGGGGCAAACAAACAATGAGCAGTTCTTC. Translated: CASAPGGQTNNEQFF.

The CDR3 sequence is CASSAGDRQETQYF. Written as DNA, the CDR3 is TGTGCCAGCAGCGCGGGGGACAGACAAGAGACCCAGTACTTC. V and J are TRBV9 and TRBJ2-5, with a weak D call TRBD1 (7 bases). CDR1 SGDLS and CDR2 YYNGEE come from the germline V gene. This CDR3 comprises 14 residues. Trimming cost V 3 bases and J 2 bases, with 11 bases left between them.

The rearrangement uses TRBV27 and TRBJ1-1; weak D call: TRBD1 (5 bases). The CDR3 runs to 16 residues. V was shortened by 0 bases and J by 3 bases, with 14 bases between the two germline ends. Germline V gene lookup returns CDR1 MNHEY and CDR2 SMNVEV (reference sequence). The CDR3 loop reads CASSLSGGDLYTEAFF. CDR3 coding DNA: TGTGCCAGCAGTTTATCGGGGGGGGACCTATACACTGAAGCTTTCTTT.

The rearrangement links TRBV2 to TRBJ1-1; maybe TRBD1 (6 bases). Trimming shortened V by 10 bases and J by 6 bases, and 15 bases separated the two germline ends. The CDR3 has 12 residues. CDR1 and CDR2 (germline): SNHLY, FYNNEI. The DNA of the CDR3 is TGTGCCACTCAGGGGTTCGGAGCTGAAGCTTTCTTT. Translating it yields CATQGFGAEAFF.

The CDR3 nucleotides are TGTGCCAGCAGTCAGGGTATGAACACTGAAGCTTTCTTT. This translates into CASSQGMNTEAFF. The chain combines TRBV5-6 with TRBJ1-1; D might be TRBD1 (5 bases). Trimming stripped 5 bases from V and 0 bases from J, with 8 bases between. Germline loops: CDR1 SGHDT, CDR2 YYEEEE. The CDR3 has 13 amino acids.

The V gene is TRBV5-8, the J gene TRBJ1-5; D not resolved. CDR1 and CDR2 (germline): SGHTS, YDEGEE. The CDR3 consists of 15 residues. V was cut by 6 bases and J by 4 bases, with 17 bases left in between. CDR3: CASTSGGVGNQPQHF. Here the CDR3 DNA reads TGTGCCAGCACCTCTGGCGGGGTGGGGAATCAGCCCCAGCATTTT.

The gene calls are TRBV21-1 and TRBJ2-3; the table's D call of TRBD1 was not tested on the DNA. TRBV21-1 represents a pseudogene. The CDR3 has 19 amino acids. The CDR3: CASSKLRDRGPTYTDTQYF. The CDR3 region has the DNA TGTGCCAGCAGCAAACTCCGGGACAGGGGTCCCACCTACACAGATACGCAGTATTTT.

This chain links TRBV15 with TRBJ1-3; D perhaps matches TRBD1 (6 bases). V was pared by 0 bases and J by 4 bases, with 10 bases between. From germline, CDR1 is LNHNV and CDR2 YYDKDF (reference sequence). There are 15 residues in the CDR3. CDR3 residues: CATSRDIGGGNTIYF. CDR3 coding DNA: TGTGCCACCAGCAGAGATATAGGGGGAGGAAACACCATATATTTT.

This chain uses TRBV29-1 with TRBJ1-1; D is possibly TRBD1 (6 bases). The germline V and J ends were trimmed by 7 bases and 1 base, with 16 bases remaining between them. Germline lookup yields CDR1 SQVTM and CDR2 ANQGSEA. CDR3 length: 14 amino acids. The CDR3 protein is CSAQAQGSNTEAFF. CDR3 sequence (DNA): TGCAGCGCCCAAGCCCAGGGGTCGAACACTGAAGCTTTCTTT.

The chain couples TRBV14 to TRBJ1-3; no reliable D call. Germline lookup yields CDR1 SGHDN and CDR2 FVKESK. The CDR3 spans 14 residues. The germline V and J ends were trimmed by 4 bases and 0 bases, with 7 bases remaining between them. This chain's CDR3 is CASSLAGSGNTIYF. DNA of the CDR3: TGTGCCAGCAGCCTCGCAGGCTCTGGAAACACCATATATTTT.

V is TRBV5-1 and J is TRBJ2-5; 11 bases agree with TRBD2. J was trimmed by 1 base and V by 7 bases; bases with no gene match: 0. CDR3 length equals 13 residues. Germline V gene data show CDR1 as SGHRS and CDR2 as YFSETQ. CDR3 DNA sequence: TGCGCCAGCGGGACTAGCGGCCAAGAGACCCAGTACTTC. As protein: CASGTSGQETQYF.

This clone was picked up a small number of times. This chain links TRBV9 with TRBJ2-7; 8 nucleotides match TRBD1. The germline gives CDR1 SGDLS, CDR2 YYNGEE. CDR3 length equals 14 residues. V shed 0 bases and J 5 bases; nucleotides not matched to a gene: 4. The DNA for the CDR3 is TGTGCCAGCAGCGTAGGGGACAGGAGGAACGAGCAGTACTTC. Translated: CASSVGDRRNEQYF.

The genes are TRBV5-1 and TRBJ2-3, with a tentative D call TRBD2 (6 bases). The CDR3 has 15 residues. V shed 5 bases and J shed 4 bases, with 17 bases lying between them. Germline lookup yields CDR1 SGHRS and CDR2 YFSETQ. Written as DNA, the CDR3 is TGCGCCAGCAGTGGGAGACTAGGGGTCCCAGATACGCAGTATTTT. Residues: CASSGRLGVPDTQYF.

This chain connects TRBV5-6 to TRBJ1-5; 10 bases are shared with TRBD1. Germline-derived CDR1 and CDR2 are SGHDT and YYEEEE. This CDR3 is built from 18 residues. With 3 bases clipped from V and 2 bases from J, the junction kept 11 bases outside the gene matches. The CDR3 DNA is TGTGCCAGCAGCTCGACAGGGGGCGCTACGAGAGGCAATCAGCCCCAGCATTTT. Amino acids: CASSSTGGATRGNQPQHF.

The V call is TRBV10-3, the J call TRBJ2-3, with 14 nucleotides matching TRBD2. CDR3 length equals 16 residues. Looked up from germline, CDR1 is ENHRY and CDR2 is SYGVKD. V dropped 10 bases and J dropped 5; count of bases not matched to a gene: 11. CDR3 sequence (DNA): TGTGCCACCCAATCTCGACTAGCGGGAGGGGAAGATACGCAGTATTTT. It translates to CATQSRLAGGEDTQYF.

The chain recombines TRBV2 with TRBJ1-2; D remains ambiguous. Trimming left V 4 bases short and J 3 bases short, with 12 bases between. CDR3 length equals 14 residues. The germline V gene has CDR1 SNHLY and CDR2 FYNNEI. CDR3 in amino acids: CASSGVSGDYGYTF. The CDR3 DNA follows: TGTGCCAGCAGTGGGGTATCAGGCGACTATGGCTACACCTTC.

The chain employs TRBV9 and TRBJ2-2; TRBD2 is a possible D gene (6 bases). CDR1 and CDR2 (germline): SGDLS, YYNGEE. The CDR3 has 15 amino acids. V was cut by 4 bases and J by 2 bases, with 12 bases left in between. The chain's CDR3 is CASSRTGGNTGELFF. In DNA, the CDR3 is TGTGCCAGCAGCCGAACCGGGGGAAACACCGGGGAGCTGTTTTTT.

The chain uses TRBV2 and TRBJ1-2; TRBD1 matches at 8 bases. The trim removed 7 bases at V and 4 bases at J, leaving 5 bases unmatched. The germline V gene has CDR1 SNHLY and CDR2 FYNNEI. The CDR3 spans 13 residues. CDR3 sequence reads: CASNGQGVYGYTF. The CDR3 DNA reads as TGTGCCAGCAACGGACAGGGAGTCTATGGCTACACCTTC.

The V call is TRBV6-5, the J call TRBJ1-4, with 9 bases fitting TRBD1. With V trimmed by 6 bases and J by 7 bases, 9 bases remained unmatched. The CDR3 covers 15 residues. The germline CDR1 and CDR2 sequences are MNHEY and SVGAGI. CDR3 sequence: CASRVTQGAGEKLFF. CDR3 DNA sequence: TGTGCCAGCAGGGTAACACAGGGGGCGGGTGAAAAACTGTTTTTT.

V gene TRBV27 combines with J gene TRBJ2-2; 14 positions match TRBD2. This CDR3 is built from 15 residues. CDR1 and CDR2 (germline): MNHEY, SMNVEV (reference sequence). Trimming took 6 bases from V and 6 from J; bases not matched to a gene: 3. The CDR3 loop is CASRRTSGGPGELFF. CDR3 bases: TGTGCCAGCAGGAGGACTAGCGGGGGGCCCGGGGAGCTGTTTTTT.

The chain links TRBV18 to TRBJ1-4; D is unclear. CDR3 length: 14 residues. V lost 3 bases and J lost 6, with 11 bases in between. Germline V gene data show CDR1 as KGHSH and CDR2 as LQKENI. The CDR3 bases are TGTGCCAGCTCACCCGCGGGGAGAGATGAAAAACTGTTTTTT. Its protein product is CASSPAGRDEKLFF. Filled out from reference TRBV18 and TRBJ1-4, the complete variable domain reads NAGVMQNPRHLVRRRGQEARLRCSPMKGHSHVYWYRQLPEEGLKFMVYLQKENIIDESGMPKERFSAEFPKEGPSILRIQQVVRGDSAAYFCASSPAGRDEKLFFGSGTQLSVL.

CDR3 loop: CAISDNLSVPGHF. Here the CDR3 DNA reads TGTGCCATCAGTGATAACCTCTCCGTCCCCGGGCATTTT. This chain uses TRBV10-3 with TRBJ1-5; unclear D gene. Deletions cut 3 bases from V and 15 bases from J, with 18 bases between. Germline V gene data show CDR1 as ENHRY and CDR2 as SYGVKD. The CDR3 length is 13 residues.

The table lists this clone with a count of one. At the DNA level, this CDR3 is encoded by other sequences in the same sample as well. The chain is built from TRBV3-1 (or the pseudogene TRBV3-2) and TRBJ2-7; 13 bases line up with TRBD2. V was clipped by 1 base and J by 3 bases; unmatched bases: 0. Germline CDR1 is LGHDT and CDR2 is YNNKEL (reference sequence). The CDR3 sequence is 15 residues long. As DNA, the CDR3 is TGTGCCAGCAGCCAAGGGACTAGCGGGAGCTACGAGCAGTACTTC. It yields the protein CASSQGTSGSYEQYF.

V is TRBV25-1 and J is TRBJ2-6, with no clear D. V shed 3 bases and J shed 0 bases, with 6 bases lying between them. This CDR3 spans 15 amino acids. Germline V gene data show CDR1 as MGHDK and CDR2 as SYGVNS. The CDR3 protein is CASSDLYSGANVLTF. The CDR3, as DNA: TGTGCCAGCAGTGACTTATACTCTGGGGCCAACGTCCTGACTTTC.

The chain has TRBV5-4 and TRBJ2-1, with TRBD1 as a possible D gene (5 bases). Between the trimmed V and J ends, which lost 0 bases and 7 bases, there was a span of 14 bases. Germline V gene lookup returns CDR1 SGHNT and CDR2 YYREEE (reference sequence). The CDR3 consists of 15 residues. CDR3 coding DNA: TGTGCCAGCAGCTTGGTATCAGGGTTTATAAATGAGCAGTTCTTC. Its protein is CASSLVSGFINEQFF.

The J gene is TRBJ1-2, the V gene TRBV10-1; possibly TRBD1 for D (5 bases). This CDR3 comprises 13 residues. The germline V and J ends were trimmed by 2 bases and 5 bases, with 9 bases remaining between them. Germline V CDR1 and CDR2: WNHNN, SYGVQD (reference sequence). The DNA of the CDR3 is TGCGCCAGCAGTGAGAACAGGTTGTATGGCTACACCTTC. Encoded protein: CASSENRLYGYTF.

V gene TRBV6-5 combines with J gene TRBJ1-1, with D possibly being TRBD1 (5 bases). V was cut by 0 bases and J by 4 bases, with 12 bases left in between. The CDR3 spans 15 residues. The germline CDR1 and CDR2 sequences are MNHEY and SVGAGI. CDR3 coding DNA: TGTGCCAGCAGTTACTCAAGCAGGGTAGGCACTGAAGCTTTCTTT. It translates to CASSYSSRVGTEAFF.

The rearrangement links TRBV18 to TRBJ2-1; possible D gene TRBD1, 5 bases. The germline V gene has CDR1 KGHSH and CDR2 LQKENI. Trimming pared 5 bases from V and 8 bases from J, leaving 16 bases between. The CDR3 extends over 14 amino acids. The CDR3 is CASSRSKGVDEQFF. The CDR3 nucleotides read TGTGCCAGCTCAAGGAGCAAAGGGGTGGATGAGCAGTTCTTC.

Here the CDR3 reads CASSPGRADTQYF. The CDR3, as DNA: TGTGCCAGCAGCCCCGGGCGGGCAGATACGCAGTATTTT. This rearrangement joins TRBV3-1 (or the pseudogene TRBV3-2) to TRBJ2-3; possibly TRBD2 for D (5 bases). There are 13 residues in the CDR3. The germline gives CDR1 LGHDT, CDR2 YNNKEL (reference sequence). Between the trimmed V and J ends, which lost 4 bases and 4 bases, there was a span of 9 bases.

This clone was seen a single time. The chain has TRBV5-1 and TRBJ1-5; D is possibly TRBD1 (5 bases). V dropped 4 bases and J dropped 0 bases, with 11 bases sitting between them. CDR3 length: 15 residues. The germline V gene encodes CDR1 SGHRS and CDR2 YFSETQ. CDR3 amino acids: CASSPGGNSNQPQHF. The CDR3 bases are TGCGCCAGCAGCCCGGGGGGGAATAGCAATCAGCCCCAGCATTTT.